These 21 T cell receptor beta chains originate from one sample sequenced in a study of spatial heterogeneity in lung cancer. Time point given: sample taken at primary tumor resection. Extraction of whole RNA from tumor, nontumor lung or frozen PBMC preceded unsorted sequencing. TCRdb used MiXCR to reprocess the 5' RACE reads, holding one entry per CDR3 protein. The data contain 8,400 or so distinct CDR3 sequences, around 4.6% of them seen just once; the ten biggest clones take up roughly 28%. The input for sequencing was PBMCs, taken at surgery. The receptors originated from a male donor with early-stage non-small cell lung cancer.

This clonotype was seen repeatedly, ten times or more. This beta chain is off target for a library built for alpha chains, so its abundance means little. The chain has TRBV4-1 and TRBJ1-1, with D possibly matching TRBD1 (5 bases). Per germline, CDR1 MGHRA and CDR2 YSYEKL. V shed 2 bases and J shed 5 bases, with 12 bases lying between them. CDR3 size: 14 residues. CDR3 sequence (DNA): TGCGCCAGCAGCCAAAGGGGCTGGGAGACTGAAGCTTTCTTT. This codes for CASSQRGWETEAFF.

As regards this clonotype: A library made for alpha chains picked up this beta chain off target, so its size means little. The rearrangement joins TRBV5-1 to TRBJ1-1, with D hard to call. This CDR3 has 13 amino acids. Trimming removed 0 bases at V and 8 bases at J, with 11 bases between. Germline assignment: CDR1 SGHRS and CDR2 YFSETQ. The CDR3, as DNA: TGCGCCAGCAGCTTGGCTGACGTATCAGAAGCTTTCTTT. The encoded protein is CASSLADVSEAFF.

This clonotype has ten or more counts. This beta chain is an off-target read within a library intended for alpha chains, so its frequency means little. This sequence joins TRBV28 and TRBJ1-5; 12 bases are a match to TRBD1. J was trimmed by 9 bases and V by 3 bases; bases with no gene match: 15. In germline, CDR1 is MDHEN, CDR2 SYDVKM. This CDR3 has 18 residues. The CDR3 bases are TGTGCCAGCAGTTTTTTCTTTACGGGACAGGGGGCAAAGGGGCCCCAGCATTTT. Protein product: CASSFFFTGQGAKGPQHF.

This clonotype was recorded at least ten times. A library made for alpha chains picked up this beta chain off target, so its size means little. This chain connects TRBV2 to TRBJ1-6; the match to TRBD1 covers 12 bases. Looked up from germline, CDR1 is SNHLY and CDR2 is FYNNEI. This CDR3 spans 15 amino acids. J gave up 7 bases and V 5 bases, and 3 bases lay outside the gene matches. CDR3 DNA sequence: TGTGCCAGCAGTCCGGGACAGGGGGCAAATTCACCCCTCCACTTT. Amino acids: CASSPGQGANSPLHF.

By share, this clonotype counts as medium-sized. A library made for alpha chains picked up this beta chain off target, so its size means little. The V gene is TRBV2, the J gene TRBJ1-2; possible D gene TRBD1, 5 bases. CDR1 is SNHLY and CDR2 is FYNNEI in the germline V gene. This CDR3 spans 14 amino acids. V lost 5 bases and J lost 4, with 14 bases in between. The CDR3 sequence: CASSNRDVGYGYTF. DNA of the CDR3: TGTGCCAGCAGTAATCGGGACGTGGGCTATGGCTACACCTTC. The variable domain in full, with the rest retrieved from reference TRBV2 and TRBJ1-2, is EPEVTQTPSHQVTQMGQEVILRCVPISNHLYFYWYRQILGQKVEFLVSFYNNEISEKSEIFDDQFSVERPDGSNFTLKIRSTKLEDSAMYFCASSNRDVGYGYTFGSGTRLTVV.

In its sample, this clonotype was seen a few times. This beta chain is an off-target read within a library intended for alpha chains, so its frequency means little. This sequence joins TRBV7-9 and TRBJ2-1; TRBD2 aligns across 8 bases. Germline values: CDR1 SEHNR, CDR2 FQNEAQ (reference sequence). This CDR3 is built from 16 residues. Unmatched junction bases numbered 6, after V lost 5 bases and J lost 0 bases. CDR3 protein: CASSSRSGSSYNEQFF. CDR3 in DNA: TGTGCCAGCAGCAGTCGGAGCGGGAGCTCCTACAATGAGCAGTTCTTC.

This clonotype occurred many times. The library was built for alpha chains, so this beta chain is an off-target read and its size means little. This chain uses TRBV6-5 with TRBJ1-3, with 7 bases that match TRBD1. V lost 2 bases and J lost 2; bases outside the gene matches: 12. CDR1 MNHEY and CDR2 SVGAGI come from the germline V gene. The CDR3 is made up of 18 amino acids. The chain's CDR3 is CASSYRGGGGAPGNTIYF. The CDR3 bases are TGTGCCAGCAGTTACCGCGGTGGAGGGGGCGCACCTGGAAACACCATATATTTT.

This clonotype has more than one count but fewer than ten. This beta chain is off target for a library built for alpha chains, so its abundance means little. The chain has TRBV18 and TRBJ2-1; TRBD1 might be the D (6 bases). Germline CDR1 KGHSH, CDR2 LQKENI. V was cut by 5 bases and J by 6 bases, with 11 bases left in between. This CDR3 has 13 residues. CDR3 protein: CASSSKQGNEQFF. The DNA for the CDR3 is TGTGCCAGCTCATCAAAACAGGGCAATGAGCAGTTCTTC.

The table lists this clonotype with many counts. Found in a library prepared for alpha chains, this beta chain is an off-target read, and its abundance has little meaning. The chain carries TRBV27 and TRBJ2-6; TRBD1 matches 9 bases. The germline CDR1 and CDR2 sequences are MNHEY and SMNVEV (reference sequence). The CDR3 totals 17 residues. Trimming took 8 bases from V and 2 from J; bases not matched to a gene: 10. The CDR3: CASGPGTGMPGANVLTF. CDR3 in DNA: TGTGCCAGCGGTCCCGGGACAGGGATGCCTGGGGCCAACGTCCTGACTTTC.

Concerning this clonotype itself: Since the library was made to target alpha chains, this beta chain is a stray read and its abundance is not meaningful. The genes are TRBV10-3 and TRBJ1-2, with D perhaps TRBD1 (6 bases). The CDR3 spans 20 residues. V was clipped by 0 bases and J by 4 bases, with 27 bases between them. Germline lookup yields CDR1 ENHRY and CDR2 SYGVKD. The CDR3 sequence: CAISESKKGTLSLGGYGYTF. CDR3 sequence (DNA): TGTGCCATCAGTGAGTCGAAAAAAGGGACACTTTCCCTTGGTGGCTATGGCTACACCTTC.

This clonotype was seen a few times. Since it is a stray read in a library aimed at alpha chains, this beta chain has a size that is not meaningful. The J gene is TRBJ2-1, the V gene TRBV20-1; 10 bases fit TRBD2. Germline V gene data show CDR1 as DFQATT and CDR2 as SNEGSKA (reference sequence). The CDR3 covers 16 residues. With V trimmed by 6 bases and J by 0 bases, 8 bases remained unmatched. In nucleotides, the CDR3 is TGCAGTGCAGCGGGACTAGCGAGGAGCTCCTACAATGAGCAGTTCTTC. It codes for CSAAGLARSSYNEQFF.

This clonotype was counted a few times. This beta chain lies outside the target of a library built for alpha chains; its clone size means little. The V gene is TRBV29-1, the J gene TRBJ2-3; perhaps TRBD2 as D (5 bases). The germline V gene encodes CDR1 SQVTM and CDR2 ANQGSEA. CDR3 length: 12 residues. V lost 6 bases to trimming and J lost 3 bases, with 10 bases between them. CDR3 sequence (DNA): TGCAGCGTGGCGGGTCGGACAGATACGCAGTATTTT. Translating it yields CSVAGRTDTQYF.

This clonotype was counted between two and nine times. Because the CDR3's place on the DNA is in doubt, the DNA is left out and the CDR3 is given as listed by TCRdb. The size of this beta chain means little, since it is a stray read in a library made for alpha chains. The chain employs TRBV6-6 and TRBJ2-7; no check of the table's D call, TRBD2, against the DNA was made. Germline V gene data show CDR1 as MNHNY and CDR2 as SVGAGI (reference sequence). The CDR3 spans 14 residues, counting both ends. The CDR3 loop reads CASSSSNGPYEQYF.

In its sample, this clonotype was seen many times. A library made for alpha chains picked up this beta chain off target, so its size means little. This chain joins TRBV4-1 and TRBJ1-6, with D tentatively TRBD1 (6 bases). V was pared by 6 bases and J by 6 bases, with 15 bases between. The germline gives CDR1 MGHRA, CDR2 YSYEKL. This CDR3 comprises 15 residues. The DNA for the CDR3 is TGCGCCAGCAGGCCCACAGGGACCTCTAATTCACCCCTCCACTTT. Protein: CASRPTGTSNSPLHF.

This clonotype is medium-sized. This beta chain is a stray read from a library made for alpha chains; its abundance is not meaningful. V is TRBV27 and J is TRBJ1-1; D unresolved. Looked up from germline, CDR1 is MNHEY and CDR2 is SMNVEV (reference sequence). The CDR3 totals 12 residues. V was clipped by 4 bases and J by 0 bases, with 3 bases between them. The CDR3 DNA reads as TGTGCCAGCAGTTCGGTGAACACTGAAGCTTTCTTT. Its translation is CASSSVNTEAFF.

This clonotype is labeled as medium-sized. This beta chain came through as a stray read in a library set up for alpha chains, and its size says little. The gene calls are TRBV5-1 and TRBJ1-5, with D possibly matching TRBD1 (6 bases). Trimming cost V 1 base and J 6 bases, with 11 bases left between them. The germline CDR1 and CDR2 sequences are SGHRS and YFSETQ. The CDR3 is 14 residues long. The CDR3 bases are TGCGCCAGCAGCTTGTCGGGGGCGGGTCAGCCCCAGCATTTT. It specifies CASSLSGAGQPQHF. The variable domain in full, with the rest retrieved from reference TRBV5-1 and TRBJ1-5, is KAGVTQTPRYLIKTRGQQVTLSCSPISGHRSVSWYQQTPGQGLQFLFEYFSETQRNKGNFPGRFSGRQFSNSRSEMNVSTLELGDSALYLCASSLSGAGQPQHFGDGTRLSIL.

This clonotype showed up just a few times. In a library made to pick up alpha chains, this beta chain is a stray read with a size that means little. The V call is TRBV10-3, the J call TRBJ1-1; no clear D gene. The germline V gene encodes CDR1 ENHRY and CDR2 SYGVKD. The V and J ends lost 0 bases and 1 base respectively, with 9 bases between them. The CDR3 is 15 amino acids. The CDR3 here is CAISESQVENTEAFF. The CDR3 DNA follows: TGTGCCATCAGTGAGTCCCAGGTGGAGAACACTGAAGCTTTCTTT.

This clonotype was detected ten times or more. The library was prepared for alpha chains; this beta chain is a stray read, so its frequency means little. The V call is TRBV19, the J call TRBJ1-2; D may be TRBD1 (6 bases). This CDR3 has 15 residues. The germline V gene has CDR1 LNHDA and CDR2 SQIVND (reference sequence). Between the trimmed V and J ends, which lost 5 bases and 4 bases, there was a span of 17 bases. Here the CDR3 DNA reads TGTGCCAGTAGTCTGGACAGCCCAGCGATCTATGGCTACACCTTC. Residues: CASSLDSPAIYGYTF.

This clonotype was observed at least ten times. For a library built for alpha chains, this beta chain is a stray read; little rests on its size. This chain links TRBV20-1 with TRBJ1-2; 8 nucleotides align to TRBD1. The CDR3 has 13 amino acids. Germline values: CDR1 DFQATT, CDR2 SNEGSKA (reference sequence). Trimming removed 6 bases from V and 8 bases from J; junction bases left unmatched: 11. This CDR3 reads CSAGTGIVGGYTF. The CDR3 nucleotides read TGCAGTGCCGGGACAGGAATCGTAGGGGGCTACACCTTC.

This clonotype was detected a few times. This beta chain is an off-target read within a library intended for alpha chains, so its frequency means little. The chain recombines TRBV12-3 or TRBV12-4 with TRBJ1-3; TRBD1 matches 8 bases. CDR3 length: 14 residues. V gave up 8 bases and J gave up 4 bases; unmatched junction bases: 7. CDR3 amino acids: CASATGTGGNTIYF. DNA of the CDR3: TGTGCCAGCGCTACCGGGACAGGAGGAAACACCATATATTTT.

This clonotype was seen many times. A library prepared for alpha chains yielded this beta chain as an off-target read; its size is of little meaning. CDR3 loop: CASSPRTSGGYNEQFF. The CDR3 bases are TGTGCCAGCAGCCCTCGGACTAGCGGGGGATACAATGAGCAGTTCTTC. The chain links TRBV7-2 to TRBJ2-1, with 13 positions matching TRBD2. The V gene end was trimmed by 5 bases and the J gene end by 4 bases; junction bases not matched to a gene: 5. The CDR3 is made up of 16 amino acids. Germline V gene sequence: CDR1 SGHTA, CDR2 FQGNSA.